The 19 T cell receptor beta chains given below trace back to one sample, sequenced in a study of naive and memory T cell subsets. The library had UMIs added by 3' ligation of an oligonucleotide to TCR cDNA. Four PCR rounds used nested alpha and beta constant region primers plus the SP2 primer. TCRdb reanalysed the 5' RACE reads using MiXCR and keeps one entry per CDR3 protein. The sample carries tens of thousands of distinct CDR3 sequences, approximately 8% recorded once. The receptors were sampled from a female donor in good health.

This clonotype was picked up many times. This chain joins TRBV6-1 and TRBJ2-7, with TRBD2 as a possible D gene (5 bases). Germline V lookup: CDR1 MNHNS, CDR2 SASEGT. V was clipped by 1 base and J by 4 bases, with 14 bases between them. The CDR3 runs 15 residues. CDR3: CASSEEPGDLYEQYF. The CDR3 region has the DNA TGTGCCAGCAGTGAAGAGCCCGGGGATCTTTACGAGCAGTACTTC.

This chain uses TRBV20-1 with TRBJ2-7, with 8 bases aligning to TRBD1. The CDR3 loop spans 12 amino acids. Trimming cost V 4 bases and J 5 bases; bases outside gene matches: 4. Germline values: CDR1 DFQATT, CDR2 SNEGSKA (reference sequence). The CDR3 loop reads CSATDRENEQYF. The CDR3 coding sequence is TGCAGTGCTACGGACAGGGAGAACGAGCAGTACTTC.

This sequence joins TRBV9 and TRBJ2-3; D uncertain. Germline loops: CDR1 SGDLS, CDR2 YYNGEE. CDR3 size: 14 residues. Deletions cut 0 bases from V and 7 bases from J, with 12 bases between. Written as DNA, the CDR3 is TGTGCCAGCAGCGTAGATGCCGTGGGGTATACGCAGTATTTT. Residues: CASSVDAVGYTQYF. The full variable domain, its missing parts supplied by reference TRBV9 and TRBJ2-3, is DSGVTQTPKHLITATGQRVTLRCSPRSGDLSVYWYQQSLDQGLQFLIQYYNGEERAKGNILERFSAQQFPDLHSELNLSSLELGDSALYFCASSVDAVGYTQYFGPGTRLTVL.

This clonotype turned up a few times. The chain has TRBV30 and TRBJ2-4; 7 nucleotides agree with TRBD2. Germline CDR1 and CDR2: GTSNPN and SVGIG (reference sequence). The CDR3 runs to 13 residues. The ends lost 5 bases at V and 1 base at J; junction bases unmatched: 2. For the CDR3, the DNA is TGTGCCTGGGGGGGGGTGGCCAAAAACATTCAGTACTTC. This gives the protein CAWGGVAKNIQYF.

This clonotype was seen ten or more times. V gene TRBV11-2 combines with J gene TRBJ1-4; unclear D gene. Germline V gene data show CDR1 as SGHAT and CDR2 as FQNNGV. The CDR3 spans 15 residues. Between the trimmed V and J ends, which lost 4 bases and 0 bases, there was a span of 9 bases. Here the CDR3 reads CASSSSPATNEKLFF. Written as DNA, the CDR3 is TGTGCCAGCAGCTCCTCACCTGCAACTAATGAAAAACTGTTTTTT. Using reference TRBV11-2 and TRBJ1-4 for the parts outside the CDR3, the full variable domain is EAGVAQSPRYKIIEKRQSVAFWCNPISGHATLYWYQQILGQGPKLLIQFQNNGVVDDSQLPKDRFSAERLKGVDSTLKIQPAKLEDSAVYLCASSSSPATNEKLFFGSGTQLSVL.

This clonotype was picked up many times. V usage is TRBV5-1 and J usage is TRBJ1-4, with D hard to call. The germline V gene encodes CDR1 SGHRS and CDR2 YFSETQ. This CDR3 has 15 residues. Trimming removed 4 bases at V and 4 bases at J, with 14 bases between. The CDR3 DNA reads TGCGCCAGCAGCCTCGGTCCTGCCGTTAATGAAAAACTGTTTTTT. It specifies CASSLGPAVNEKLFF.

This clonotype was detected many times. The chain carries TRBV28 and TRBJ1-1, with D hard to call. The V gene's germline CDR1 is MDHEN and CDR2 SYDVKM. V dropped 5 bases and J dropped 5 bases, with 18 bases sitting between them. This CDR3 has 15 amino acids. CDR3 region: CASSLIRVLRTEAFF. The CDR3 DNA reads TGTGCCAGCAGTCTAATTCGGGTTTTGCGGACTGAAGCTTTCTTT.

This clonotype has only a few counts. The CDR3 loop is CASSHLFGGERAKNIQYF. In nucleotides, the CDR3 is TGTGCCAGCAGCCACCTATTCGGGGGAGAAAGAGCCAAAAACATTCAGTACTTC. The chain joins TRBV11-2 to TRBJ2-4; D is possibly TRBD2 (6 bases). V lost 5 bases to trimming and J lost 0 bases, with 20 bases between them. The CDR3 consists of 18 residues. CDR1 is SGHAT and CDR2 is FQNNGV in the germline V gene.

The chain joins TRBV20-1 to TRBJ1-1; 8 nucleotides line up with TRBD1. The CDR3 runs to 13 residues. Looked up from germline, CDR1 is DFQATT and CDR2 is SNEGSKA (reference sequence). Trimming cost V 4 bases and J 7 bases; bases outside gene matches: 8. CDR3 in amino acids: CSAIRTGRREAFF. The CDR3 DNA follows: TGCAGTGCTATACGGACAGGGCGGCGTGAAGCTTTCTTT.

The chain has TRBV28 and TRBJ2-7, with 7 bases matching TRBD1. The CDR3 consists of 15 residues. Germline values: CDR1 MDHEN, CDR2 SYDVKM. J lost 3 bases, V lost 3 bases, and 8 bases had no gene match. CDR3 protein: CASSLVGTASYEQYF. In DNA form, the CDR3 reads TGTGCCAGCAGTTTGGTGGGGACAGCTAGCTACGAGCAGTACTTC.

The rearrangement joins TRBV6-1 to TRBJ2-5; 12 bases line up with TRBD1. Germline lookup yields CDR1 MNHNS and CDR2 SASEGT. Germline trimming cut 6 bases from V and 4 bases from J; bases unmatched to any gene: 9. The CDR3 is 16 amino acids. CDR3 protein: CASRRPPGQGAETQYF. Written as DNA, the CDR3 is TGTGCCAGCAGAAGACCTCCGGGACAGGGGGCAGAGACCCAGTACTTC.

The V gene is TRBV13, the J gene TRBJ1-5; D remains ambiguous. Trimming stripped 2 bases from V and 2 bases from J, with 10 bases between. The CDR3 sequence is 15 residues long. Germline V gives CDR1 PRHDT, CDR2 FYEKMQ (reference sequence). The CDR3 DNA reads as TGTGCCAGCAGCTTATGGCAGGTCGGCAATCAGCCCCAGCATTTT. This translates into CASSLWQVGNQPQHF.

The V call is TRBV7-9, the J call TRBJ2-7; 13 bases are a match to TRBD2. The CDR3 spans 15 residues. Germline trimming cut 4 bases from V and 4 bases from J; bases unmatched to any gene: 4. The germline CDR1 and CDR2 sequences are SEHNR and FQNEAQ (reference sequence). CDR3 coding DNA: TGTGCCAGCAGCTCCTGGACTAGCGGGAGTTACGAGCAGTACTTC. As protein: CASSSWTSGSYEQYF.

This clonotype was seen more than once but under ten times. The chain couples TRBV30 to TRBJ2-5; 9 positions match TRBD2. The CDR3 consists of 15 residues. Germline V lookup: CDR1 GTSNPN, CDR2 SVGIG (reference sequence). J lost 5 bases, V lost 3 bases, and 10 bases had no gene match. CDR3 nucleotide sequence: TGTGCCTGGAGCGGAACAGCGGGGGGATGGGAGACCCAGTACTTC. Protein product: CAWSGTAGGWETQYF.

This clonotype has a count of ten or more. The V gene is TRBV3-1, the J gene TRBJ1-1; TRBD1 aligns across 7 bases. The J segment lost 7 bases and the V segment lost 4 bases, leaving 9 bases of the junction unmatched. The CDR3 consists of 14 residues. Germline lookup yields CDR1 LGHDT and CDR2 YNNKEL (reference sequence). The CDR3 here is CASSPKGDRVEAFF. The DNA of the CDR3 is TGTGCCAGCAGCCCCAAGGGGGACAGAGTTGAAGCTTTCTTT.

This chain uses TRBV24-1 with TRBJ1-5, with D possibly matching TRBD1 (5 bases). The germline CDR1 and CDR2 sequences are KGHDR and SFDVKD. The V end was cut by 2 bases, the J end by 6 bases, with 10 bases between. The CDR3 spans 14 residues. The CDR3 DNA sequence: TGTGCCACCAGTGATTCGGGGGAAAGTCAGCCCCAGCATTTT. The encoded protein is CATSDSGESQPQHF.

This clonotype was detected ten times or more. Here the CDR3 DNA reads TGCGCCAGCAGCGACAGGACCCGGGGGCAGCCCCAGCATTTT. Amino acid sequence: CASSDRTRGQPQHF. V and J are TRBV10-2 and TRBJ1-5; maybe TRBD1 (6 bases). CDR1 and CDR2 from the germline V gene are WSHSY and SAAADI. V was trimmed by 6 bases and J by 7 bases, leaving 16 bases between them. The CDR3 sequence is 14 residues long.

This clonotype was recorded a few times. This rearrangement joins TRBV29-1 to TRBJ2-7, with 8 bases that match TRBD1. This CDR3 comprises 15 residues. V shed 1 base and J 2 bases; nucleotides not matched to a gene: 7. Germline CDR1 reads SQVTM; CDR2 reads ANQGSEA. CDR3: CSVEGRGQAAYEQYF. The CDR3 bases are TGCAGCGTTGAAGGTCGGGGACAGGCAGCCTACGAGCAGTACTTC.

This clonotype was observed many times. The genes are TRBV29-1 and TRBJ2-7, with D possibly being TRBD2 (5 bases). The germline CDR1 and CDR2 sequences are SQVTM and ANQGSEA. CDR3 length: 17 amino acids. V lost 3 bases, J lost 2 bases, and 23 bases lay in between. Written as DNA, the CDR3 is TGCAGCGTTGAGGGGAGTTCGGAGTTTTGGGCCCCCTACGAGCAGTACTTC. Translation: CSVEGSSEFWAPYEQYF.